One sample yielded the 26 T cell receptor beta chains listed below, sequenced in a study of T cell responses to AZD1222 COVID-19 vaccine. Profiled with immunoSEQ multiplex PCR; TCRdb holds only in-frame clones, not every one. The profile shows around 130,000 clones, approximately 86% of them singletons. The sample in question was peripheral blood, obtained 28 days after the second AZD1222 dose. The receptor set was obtained from an adult who received the AZD1222 COVID-19 vaccine.

This chain links TRBV10-3 with TRBJ2-7; unclear D gene. The CDR3 runs to 13 residues. Germline values: CDR1 ENHRY, CDR2 SYGVKD. V was shortened by 2 bases and J by 4 bases, with 9 bases between the two germline ends. The CDR3 spells CAISEVKGYEQYF. CDR3 sequence (DNA): TGTGCCATCAGTGAGGTCAAAGGGTACGAGCAGTACTTC.

This clone was seen once. The V and J genes are TRBV7-6 and TRBJ2-3; 7 positions match TRBD2. The CDR3 sequence is 14 residues long. Germline-derived CDR1 and CDR2 are SGHVS and FNYEAQ. V gave up 5 bases and J gave up 6 bases; unmatched junction bases: 8. Here the CDR3 DNA reads TGTGCCAGCAGCCTCGGGACTAAGGCGGATACGCAGTATTTT. It is translated as CASSLGTKADTQYF.

This clone was seen a handful of times. V and J are TRBV5-1 and TRBJ1-1; 8 bases align to TRBD1. CDR3 length: 14 amino acids. Germline assignment: CDR1 SGHRS and CDR2 YFSETQ. V lost 5 bases to trimming and J lost 0 bases; unmatched junction nucleotides: 3. This chain's CDR3 is CASSRTGLNTEAFF. The CDR3 bases are TGCGCCAGCAGTCGGACAGGGCTGAACACTGAAGCTTTCTTT.

The chain links TRBV6-5 to TRBJ1-1, with D perhaps TRBD1 (6 bases). The CDR3 consists of 16 residues. The V gene lost 2 bases and the J gene lost 4 bases, with 17 bases spanning the gap. CDR1 and CDR2 (germline): MNHEY, SVGAGI. The CDR3 loop reads CASSYRAGAAGTEAFF. CDR3 coding DNA: TGTGCCAGCAGTTACCGGGCAGGGGCGGCGGGCACTGAAGCTTTCTTT.

The CDR3 DNA reads TGCAGCGTTGTGGACAGGGAACTGCACGAGCAGTACTTC. Its protein is CSVVDRELHEQYF. The chain links TRBV29-1 to TRBJ2-7; 8 bases match TRBD1. Trimming removed 4 bases from V and 5 bases from J; junction bases left unmatched: 7. The CDR3 is 13 residues long. Per the germline V gene, CDR1 is SQVTM and CDR2 is ANQGSEA.

V is TRBV9 and J is TRBJ2-7, with 8 bases lining up with TRBD1. Germline CDR1 reads SGDLS; CDR2 reads YYNGEE. The CDR3 spans 13 residues. Germline trimming cut 7 bases from V and 1 base from J; bases unmatched to any gene: 4. The CDR3 region is CASSRTGSYEQYF. The CDR3 coding sequence is TGTGCCAGCTCTCGGACAGGGTCCTACGAGCAGTACTTC.

This chain connects TRBV7-3 to TRBJ2-2; 9 nucleotides line up with TRBD2. The CDR3 sequence is 17 residues long. The germline gives CDR1 SGHTA, CDR2 FQGTGA. V lost 5 bases to trimming and J lost 4 bases; unmatched junction nucleotides: 11. CDR3 residues: CASSTFAGGLVTGELFF. The DNA of the CDR3 is TGTGCCAGCAGCACCTTTGCGGGGGGGCTGGTCACCGGGGAGCTGTTTTTT.

The V gene is TRBV19, the J gene TRBJ2-1; 8 nucleotides match TRBD2. Looked up from germline, CDR1 is LNHDA and CDR2 is SQIVND (reference sequence). The CDR3 is 14 amino acids. Trimming took 4 bases from V and 5 from J; bases not matched to a gene: 4. CDR3 nucleotide sequence: TGTGCCAGTAGTAAGCGGGGGACGGACAATGAGCAGTTCTTC. It codes for CASSKRGTDNEQFF.

V gene TRBV10-3 combines with J gene TRBJ1-6; 10 bases map to TRBD1. The CDR3 extends over 16 amino acids. Per germline, CDR1 ENHRY and CDR2 SYGVKD. V dropped 2 bases and J dropped 9; count of bases not matched to a gene: 7. The CDR3 coding sequence is TGTGCCATCAGTGAGGGATCGGGGACAGGGGTTTCACCCCTCCACTTT. Translating it yields CAISEGSGTGVSPLHF.

This chain joins TRBV27 and TRBJ2-3; D gene unclear. The CDR3 is 14 amino acids. Germline values: CDR1 MNHEY, CDR2 SMNVEV (reference sequence). The V and J ends lost 5 bases and 5 bases respectively, with 14 bases between them. CDR3 in amino acids: CASSPGFTVDTQYF. Written as DNA, the CDR3 is TGTGCCAGCAGTCCGGGCTTCACTGTAGATACGCAGTATTTT.

This chain connects TRBV19 to TRBJ1-1; the match to TRBD1 covers 9 bases. Looked up from germline, CDR1 is LNHDA and CDR2 is SQIVND (reference sequence). The trim removed 3 bases at V and 0 bases at J, leaving 2 bases unmatched. CDR3 length: 15 residues. The CDR3 DNA reads as TGTGCCAGTAGTATTACAGGGGGCTTGAACACTGAAGCTTTCTTT. Translated: CASSITGGLNTEAFF.

V usage is TRBV24-1 and J usage is TRBJ2-1; 12 nucleotides line up with TRBD1. The V gene end was trimmed by 4 bases and the J gene end by 8 bases; junction bases not matched to a gene: 8. Looked up from germline, CDR1 is KGHDR and CDR2 is SFDVKD. This CDR3 has 16 amino acids. This chain's CDR3 is CATSDAGTGGIDEQFF. The CDR3, as DNA: TGTGCCACCAGTGACGCCGGGACAGGGGGCATAGATGAGCAGTTCTTC.

This chain links TRBV2 with TRBJ1-5; D is uncertain. V was shortened by 5 bases and J by 0 bases, with 11 bases between the two germline ends. CDR1 is SNHLY, CDR2 FYNNEI, per germline. The CDR3 is 15 residues long. CDR3 in amino acids: CASSRQPYSNQPQHF. CDR3 in DNA: TGTGCCAGCAGTAGGCAGCCGTATAGCAATCAGCCCCAGCATTTT. The full variable domain, rest sourced from reference TRBV2 and TRBJ1-5, is EPEVTQTPSHQVTQMGQEVILRCVPISNHLYFYWYRQILGQKVEFLVSFYNNEISEKSEIFDDQFSVERPDGSNFTLKIRSTKLEDSAMYFCASSRQPYSNQPQHFGDGTRLSIL.

The V and J genes are TRBV6-2 or TRBV6-3 and TRBJ1-1; D is undetermined. The V end lost 5 bases, the J end lost 4 bases, and 8 bases lay between the germline ends. The CDR3 length is 12 residues. Germline CDR1 reads MNHEY; CDR2 reads SVGEGT. The CDR3 is CASSAQSTEAFF. The CDR3 nucleotides read TGTGCCAGCAGTGCCCAGAGCACTGAAGCTTTCTTT.

CDR3 DNA sequence: TGTGCCAGTTTACAGGGATTAACAACTAATGAAAAACTGTTTTTT. This codes for CASLQGLTTNEKLFF. The gene calls are TRBV6-5 and TRBJ1-4, with D tentatively TRBD1 (6 bases). The V and J ends lost 9 bases and 0 bases respectively, with 14 bases between them. Germline assignment: CDR1 MNHEY and CDR2 SVGAGI. The CDR3 contains 15 residues.

The rearrangement uses TRBV27 and TRBJ2-7; 12 bases agree with TRBD2. The CDR3 consists of 15 residues. V was clipped by 4 bases and J by 4 bases; unmatched bases: 5. Germline V CDR1 and CDR2: MNHEY, SMNVEV (reference sequence). The CDR3 region is CASSSSSGGAYEQYF. CDR3 DNA: TGTGCCAGCAGTTCCTCTAGCGGGGGGGCGTACGAGCAGTACTTC.

The chain combines TRBV7-2 with TRBJ2-4; D possibly corresponds to TRBD1 (6 bases). CDR1 is SGHTA, CDR2 FQGNSA, per germline. Trimming left V 0 bases short and J 4 bases short, with 10 bases between. This CDR3 spans 15 amino acids. The CDR3 nucleotides are TGTGCCAGCAGCTTAGCGGGGCAGGGGAAAAACATTCAGTACTTC. This encodes CASSLAGQGKNIQYF.

The chain combines TRBV2 with TRBJ1-2, with no clear D. The CDR3 consists of 14 residues. The V gene's germline CDR1 is SNHLY and CDR2 FYNNEI. V lost 0 bases and J 3 bases, leaving 8 bases between the germline ends. CDR3 DNA: TGTGCCAGCAGTGAAGCTTATAACTACTATGGCTACACCTTC. The encoded protein is CASSEAYNYYGYTF.

The gene calls are TRBV10-1 and TRBJ1-1; TRBD1 is a possible D gene (5 bases). Trimming stripped 4 bases from V and 1 base from J, with 7 bases between. The CDR3 is 13 residues long. Germline V lookup: CDR1 WNHNN, CDR2 SYGVQD (reference sequence). Here the CDR3 reads CASSGQSNTEAFF. In DNA, the CDR3 is TGCGCCAGCAGTGGACAGTCGAACACTGAAGCTTTCTTT.

The chain combines TRBV27 with TRBJ1-2; D call uncertain. The ends were cut back, 5 bases at V and 7 bases at J, with 17 bases in the middle. The CDR3 runs to 14 residues. Germline V gives CDR1 MNHEY, CDR2 SMNVEV (reference sequence). CDR3 bases: TGTGCCAGCAGTCCGTCAGATGCTCGGGGTGGCTACACCTTC. This codes for CASSPSDARGGYTF.

V usage is TRBV2 and J usage is TRBJ1-6; D gene uncertain. The length of the CDR3 is 15 residues. Looked up from germline, CDR1 is SNHLY and CDR2 is FYNNEI. Trimming left V 7 bases short and J 3 bases short, with 13 bases between. CDR3: CASKVGGNYNSPLHF. CDR3 in DNA: TGTGCCAGCAAGGTCGGCGGAAACTATAATTCACCCCTCCACTTT.

In this sample, this clone turned up once. V and J are TRBV5-5 and TRBJ1-4; a weak D match, TRBD1 (6 bases). The ends were cut back, 7 bases at V and 7 bases at J, with 17 bases in the middle. The CDR3 extends over 14 amino acids. Germline CDR1 SGHKS, CDR2 YYEKEE (reference sequence). CDR3 sequence (DNA): TGTGCCAGCGGGACACACGACCTGGGTGAAAAACTGTTTTTT. Its protein product is CASGTHDLGEKLFF.

The V and J genes are TRBV10-3 and TRBJ1-2, with D uncertain. Trimming took 4 bases from V and 6 from J, leaving 15 bases between them. CDR1 is ENHRY, CDR2 SYGVKD, per germline. The CDR3 length is 14 residues. The CDR3 DNA reads TGTGCCATCAGTGCGGCACCGCTGTGGGATGGCTACACCTTC. This sequence encodes CAISAAPLWDGYTF.

The table lists this clone with a few counts. The chain links TRBV20-1 to TRBJ1-2; D unclear. This CDR3 is built from 11 residues. With 1 base removed from V and 8 bases from J, the gap between germline ends came to 8 bases. The germline gives CDR1 DFQATT, CDR2 SNEGSKA (reference sequence). The CDR3 nucleotides are TGCAGTGCTAGAGCCCCGAAAGGCTACACCTTC. This codes for CSARAPKGYTF.

The rearrangement links TRBV7-2 to TRBJ1-6, with a possible D match to TRBD1 (5 bases). Trimming took off 1 base at V and 3 bases at J, with 10 bases between the two ends. CDR1 and CDR2 (germline): SGHTA, FQGNSA. The CDR3 totals 16 residues. This CDR3 is CASSLDQGIYNSPLHF. Here the CDR3 DNA reads TGTGCCAGCAGCTTAGATCAGGGAATCTATAATTCACCCCTCCACTTT. The full variable domain, in which reference TRBV7-2 and TRBJ1-6 provide the parts outside the CDR3, is GAGVSQSPSNKVTEKGKDVELRCDPISGHTALYWYRQSLGQGLEFLIYFQGNSAPDKSGLPSDRFSAERTGGSVSTLTIQRTQQEDSAVYLCASSLDQGIYNSPLHFGNGTRLTVT.

V is TRBV28 and J is TRBJ1-1; 7 bases align to TRBD1. The J segment lost 8 bases and the V segment lost 6 bases, leaving 9 bases of the junction unmatched. Germline lookup yields CDR1 MDHEN and CDR2 SYDVKM. The CDR3 has 13 residues. CDR3 protein: CASREQGNQEAFF. The CDR3 nucleotides are TGTGCCAGCAGAGAACAGGGGAATCAGGAAGCTTTCTTT.